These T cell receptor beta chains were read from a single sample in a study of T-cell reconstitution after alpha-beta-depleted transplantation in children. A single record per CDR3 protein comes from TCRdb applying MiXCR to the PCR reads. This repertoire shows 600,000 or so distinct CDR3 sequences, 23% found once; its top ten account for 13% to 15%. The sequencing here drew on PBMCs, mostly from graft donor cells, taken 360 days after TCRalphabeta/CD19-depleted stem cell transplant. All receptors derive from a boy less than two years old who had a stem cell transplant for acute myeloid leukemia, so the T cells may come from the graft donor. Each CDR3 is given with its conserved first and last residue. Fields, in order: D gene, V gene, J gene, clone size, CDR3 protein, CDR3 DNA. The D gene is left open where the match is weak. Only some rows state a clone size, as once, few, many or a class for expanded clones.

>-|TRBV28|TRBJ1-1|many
CASSLRGLRDTEAFF
TGTGCCAGCAGTTTGCGGGGACTGCGGGACACTGAAGCTTTCTTT
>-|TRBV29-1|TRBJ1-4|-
CSVAQGTNEKLFF
TGCAGCGTTGCGCAGGGCACTAATGAAAAACTGTTTTTT
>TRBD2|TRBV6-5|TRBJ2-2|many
CASRSLGGKNTGELFF
TGTGCCAGCAGATCATTGGGAGGGAAGAACACCGGGGAGCTGTTTTTT
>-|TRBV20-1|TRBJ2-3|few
CSARDHREDTQYF
TGCAGTGCTAGAGATCACAGGGAGGATACGCAGTATTTT
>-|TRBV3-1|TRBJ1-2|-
CASSQDWGSYGYTF
TGTGCCAGCAGCCAAGATTGGGGCAGCTATGGCTACACCTTC
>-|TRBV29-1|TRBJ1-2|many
CSVEEWSRGRGGYTF
TGCAGCGTTGAAGAGTGGTCCAGGGGAAGGGGTGGCTACACCTTC
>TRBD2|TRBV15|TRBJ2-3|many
CATSSYPGGGTDTQYF
TGTGCCACCAGCAGCTACCCCGGGGGGGGAACAGATACGCAGTATTTT
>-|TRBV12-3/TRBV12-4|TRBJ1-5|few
CASSFGDINQPQHF
TGTGCCAGCAGTTTTGGGGACATCAATCAGCCCCAGCATTTT
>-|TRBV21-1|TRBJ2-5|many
CASSKEGGETQYF
TGTGCCAGCAGCAAGGAAGGTGGAGAGACCCAGTACTTC
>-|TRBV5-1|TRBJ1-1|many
CASSLIGDTEAFF
TGCGCCAGCAGCTTGATAGGGGACACTGAAGCTTTCTTT
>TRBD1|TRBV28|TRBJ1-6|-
CASSSPGQGESPLHF
TGTGCCAGCAGCTCTCCGGGACAGGGAGAATCACCCCTCCACTTT
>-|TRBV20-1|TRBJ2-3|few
CSARFLGGVTDTQYF
TGCAGTGCTAGATTCCTCGGCGGAGTCACAGATACGCAGTATTTT
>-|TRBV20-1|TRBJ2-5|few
CSSPGLHQETQYF
TGCAGCAGTCCGGGACTTCATCAAGAGACCCAGTACTTC
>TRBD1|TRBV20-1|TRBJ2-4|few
CSAGPGQEMNIQYF
TGCAGTGCTGGACCAGGACAGGAGATGAACATTCAGTACTTC
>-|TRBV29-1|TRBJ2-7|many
CSVEEGGRAEQYF
TGCAGCGTTGAAGAGGGGGGAAGGGCCGAGCAGTACTTC
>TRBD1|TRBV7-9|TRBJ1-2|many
CASSFGQGGGYTF
TGTGCCAGCAGCTTCGGACAGGGAGGCGGCTACACCTTC
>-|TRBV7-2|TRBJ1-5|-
CASSSGTRGNQPQHF
TGTGCCAGCAGTTCCGGGACACGGGGCAATCAGCCCCAGCATTTT
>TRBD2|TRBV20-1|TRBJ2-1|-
CSARDLASGGLSPYNEQFF
TGCAGTGCTAGAGATCTGGCTAGCGGGGGCTTAAGCCCCTACAATGAGCAGTTCTTC
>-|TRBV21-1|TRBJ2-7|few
CASSTPQADEQYF
TGTGCCAGCAGCACTCCCCAGGCGGACGAGCAGTACTTC
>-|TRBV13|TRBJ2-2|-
CASSLEEPGRNTGELFF
TGTGCCAGCAGCTTAGAAGAGCCAGGGAGGAACACCGGGGAGCTGTTTTTT
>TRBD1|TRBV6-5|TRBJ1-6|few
CASSYWVTGGDSPLHF
TGTGCCAGCAGTTACTGGGTAACAGGGGGCGATTCACCCCTCCACTTT
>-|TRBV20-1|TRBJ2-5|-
CSARDLGSPMQTQYF
TGCAGTGCTAGAGATCTCGGCAGCCCGATGCAGACCCAGTACTTC
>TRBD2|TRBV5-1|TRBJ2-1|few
CASSRTSGVSSYNEQFF
TGCGCCAGCAGCAGGACTAGCGGGGTTTCCTCCTACAATGAGCAGTTCTTC
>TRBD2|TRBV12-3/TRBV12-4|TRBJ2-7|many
CAAPESGLVYYEQYF
TGTGCCGCACCCGAGTCGGGACTAGTATACTACGAGCAGTACTTC
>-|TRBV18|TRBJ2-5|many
CASSPEPFLQETQYF
TGTGCCAGCTCACCCGAACCCTTCCTCCAAGAGACCCAGTACTTC
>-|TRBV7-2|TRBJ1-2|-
CASSLTGDNYGYTF
TGTGCCAGCAGCTTAACGGGAGATAACTATGGCTACACCTTC